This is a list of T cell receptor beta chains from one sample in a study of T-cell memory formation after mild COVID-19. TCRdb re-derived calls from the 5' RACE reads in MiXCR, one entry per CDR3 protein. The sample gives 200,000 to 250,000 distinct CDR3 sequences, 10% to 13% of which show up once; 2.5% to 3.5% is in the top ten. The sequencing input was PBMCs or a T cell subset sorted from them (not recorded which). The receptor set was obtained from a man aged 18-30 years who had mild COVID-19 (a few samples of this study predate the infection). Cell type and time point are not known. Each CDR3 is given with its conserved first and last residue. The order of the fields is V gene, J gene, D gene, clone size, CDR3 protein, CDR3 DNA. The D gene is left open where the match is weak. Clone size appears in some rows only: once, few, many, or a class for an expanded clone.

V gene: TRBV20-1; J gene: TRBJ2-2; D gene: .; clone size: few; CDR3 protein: CSAQTGNTGELFF; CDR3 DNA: TGCAGTGCTCAGACAGGGAACACCGGGGAGCTGTTTTTT
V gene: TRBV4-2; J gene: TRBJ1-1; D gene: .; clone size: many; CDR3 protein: CASSQDRDTEAFF; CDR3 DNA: TGTGCCAGCAGCCAAGATAGAGACACTGAAGCTTTCTTT
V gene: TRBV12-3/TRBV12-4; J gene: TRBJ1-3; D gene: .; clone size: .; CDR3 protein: CASSLREVGNTIYF; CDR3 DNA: TGTGCCAGCAGTCTCAGGGAGGTTGGAAACACCATATATTTT
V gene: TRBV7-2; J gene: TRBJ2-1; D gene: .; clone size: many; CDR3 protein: CASSSQGGGFNEQFF; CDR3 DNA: TGTGCCAGCAGCTCCCAGGGGGGGGGATTCAATGAGCAGTTCTTC
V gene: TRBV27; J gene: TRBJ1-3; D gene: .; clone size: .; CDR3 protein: CASSLLGSGNTIYF; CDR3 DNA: TGTGCCAGCAGTTTATTGGGCTCTGGAAACACCATATATTTT
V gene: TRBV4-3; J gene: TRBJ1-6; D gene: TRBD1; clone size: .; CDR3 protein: CASSQDGTDNSPLHF; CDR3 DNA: TGCGCCAGCAGCCAAGACGGGACAGACAATTCACCCCTCCACTTT
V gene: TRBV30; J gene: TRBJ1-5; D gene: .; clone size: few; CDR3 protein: CAWSLGGTSNQPQHF; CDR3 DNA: TGTGCCTGGAGTCTCGGGGGAACTAGCAATCAGCCCCAGCATTTT
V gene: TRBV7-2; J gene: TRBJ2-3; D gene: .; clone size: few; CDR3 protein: CASTSWASTDTQYF; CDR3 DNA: TGTGCCAGCACTTCGTGGGCAAGCACAGATACGCAGTATTTT
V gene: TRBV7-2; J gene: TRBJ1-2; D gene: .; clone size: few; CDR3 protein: CASSPDWGANYGYTF; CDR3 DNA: TGTGCCAGCAGCCCCGATTGGGGAGCTAACTATGGCTACACCTTC
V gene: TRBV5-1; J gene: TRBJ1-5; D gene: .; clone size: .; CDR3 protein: CASSLLRRLEQPQHF; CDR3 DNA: TGCGCCAGCAGCTTGCTCCGGAGGCTGGAGCAGCCCCAGCATTTT
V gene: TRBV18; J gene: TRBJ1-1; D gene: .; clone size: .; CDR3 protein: CASSPSGANTEAFF; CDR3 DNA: TGTGCCAGCTCACCGTCCGGGGCGAACACTGAAGCTTTCTTT
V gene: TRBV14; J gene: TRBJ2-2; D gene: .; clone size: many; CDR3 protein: CASSQDWGTGELFF; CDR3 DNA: TGTGCCAGCAGCCAAGACTGGGGGACCGGGGAGCTGTTTTTT
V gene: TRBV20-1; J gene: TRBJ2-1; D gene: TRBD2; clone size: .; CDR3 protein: CSATPLAGAHLYNEQFF; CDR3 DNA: TGCAGTGCTACGCCCTTAGCGGGGGCCCACCTCTACAATGAGCAGTTCTTC
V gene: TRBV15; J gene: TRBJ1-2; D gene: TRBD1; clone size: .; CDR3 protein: CATNKPGTVYGYTF; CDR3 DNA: TGTGCCACCAACAAACCCGGGACAGTCTATGGCTACACCTTC
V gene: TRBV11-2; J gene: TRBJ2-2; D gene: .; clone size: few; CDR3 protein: CASSPYGQDRGTGELFF; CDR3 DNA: TGTGCCAGCAGCCCCTACGGGCAGGACCGTGGGACCGGGGAGCTGTTTTTT
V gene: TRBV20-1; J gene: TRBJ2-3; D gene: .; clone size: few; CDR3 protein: CSAREGSVTDTQYF; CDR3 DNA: TGCAGTGCTAGAGAGGGTTCGGTTACAGATACGCAGTATTTT
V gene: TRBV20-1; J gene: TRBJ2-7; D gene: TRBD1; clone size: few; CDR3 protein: CSAPTSGQDKQYF; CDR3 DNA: TGCAGTGCTCCCACCTCGGGACAGGACAAACAGTACTTC
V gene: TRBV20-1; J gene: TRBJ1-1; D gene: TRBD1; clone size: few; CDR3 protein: CSASSGQVNTEAFF; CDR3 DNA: TGCAGTGCTAGTTCGGGACAGGTGAACACTGAAGCTTTCTTT
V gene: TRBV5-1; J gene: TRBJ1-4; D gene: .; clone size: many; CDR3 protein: CASSLAMYGGELFF; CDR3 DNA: TGCGCCAGCAGCTTGGCAATGTATGGGGGAGAACTGTTTTTT
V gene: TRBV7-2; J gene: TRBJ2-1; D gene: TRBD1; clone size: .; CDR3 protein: CASAWTGFDEQFF; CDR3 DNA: TGTGCCAGTGCTTGGACAGGATTTGATGAGCAGTTCTTC
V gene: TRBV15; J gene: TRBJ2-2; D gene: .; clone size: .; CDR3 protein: CATSKVNGELFF; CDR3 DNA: TGTGCCACCAGCAAGGTGAACGGGGAGCTGTTTTTT
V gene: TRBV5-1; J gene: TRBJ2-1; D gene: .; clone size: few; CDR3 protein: CASSPSWTRPGGEQFF; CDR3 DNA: TGCGCCAGCAGCCCATCATGGACTAGACCCGGGGGCGAGCAGTTCTTC
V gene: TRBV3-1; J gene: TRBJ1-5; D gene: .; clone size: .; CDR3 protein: CASSQMAGNQPQHF; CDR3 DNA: TGTGCCAGCAGCCAAATGGCTGGCAATCAGCCCCAGCATTTT
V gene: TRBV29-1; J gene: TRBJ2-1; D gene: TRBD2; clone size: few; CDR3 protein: CSVALSVWTRISNEQFF; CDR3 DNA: TGCAGCGTTGCACTATCCGTTTGGACTAGGATAAGCAATGAGCAGTTCTTC
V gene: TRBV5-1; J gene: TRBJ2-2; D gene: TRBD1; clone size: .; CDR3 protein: CASSSQGPHSGELFF; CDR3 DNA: TGCGCCAGCAGCTCACAGGGGCCCCACTCCGGGGAGCTGTTTTTT